The 2 T cell receptor beta chains given below trace back to one sample, sequenced in a study of PD-1 blockade in classical Hodgkin lymphoma. Brentuximab vedotin exposure varied, and every patient relapsed after autologous stem cell transplantation. Magnetic negative selection was used to purify CD4+ T cells from thawed PBMCs. Some clones are missing from TCRdb's copy, which holds only in-frame ones; the method was immunoSEQ multiplex PCR. This table has about 27,000 clones, about 74% appearing once. The sample in question was CD4+ T cells from blood, obtained at baseline. Receptor source: a human donor with classical Hodgkin lymphoma.

J is TRBJ2-3 and V is TRBV7-2, with D possibly TRBD2 on 5 matching bases. CDR1 SGHTA and CDR2 FQGNSA come from the germline V gene. Between the trimmed V and J ends, which lost 5 bases and 1 base, there was a span of 13 bases. CDR3 size: 15 residues. The CDR3 DNA follows: TGTGCCAGCAGCCCCCCGGGAAGGCGCACAGATACGCAGTATTTT. Encoded protein: CASSPPGRRTDTQYF.

V gene TRBV30 combines with J gene TRBJ2-7; D may be TRBD2 (6 bases). V lost 5 bases, J lost 3 bases, and 11 bases lay in between. This CDR3 has 12 residues. Germline CDR1 is GTSNPN and CDR2 is SVGIG (reference sequence). The DNA for the CDR3 is TGTGCCTGGGGGTCGGGGGTCTACGAGCAGTACTTC. As protein: CAWGSGVYEQYF.